Listed below are T cell receptor beta chains from one sample, sequenced in a study of PD-1 blockade in classical Hodgkin lymphoma. Method: immunoSEQ multiplex PCR; TCRdb's copy keeps in-frame clones and lacks some. The table records over 7,000 clones, 70% to 90% of them present only once. This sample comprised peripheral blood mononuclear cells (PBMCs), obtained at baseline. Receptors were obtained from a human donor with classical Hodgkin lymphoma. The CDR3 runs from the conserved cysteine through the conserved F or W. Fields, in order: J gene, clone size, V gene, CDR3 protein. Some rows mark clone size as missing; the rest say once, few, many or name a class of expanded clone.

>TRBJ2-1|.|TRBV4-2
CASSLNNEQFF
>TRBJ2-3|.|TRBV7-2
CASSPYQFRETDTQYF
>TRBJ2-5|.|TRBV6-5
CASSYGISETQYF
>TRBJ2-7|.|TRBV4-1
CASSIRTSVDEQYF
>TRBJ1-3|.|TRBV6-1
CASSGMTGPGNTIYF
>TRBJ2-5|once|TRBV7-3
CASSPGGRETQYF
>TRBJ1-1|.|TRBV28
CASERQGYTEAFF
>TRBJ2-1|.|TRBV11-2
CASSLDRPLAAQGAYNEQFF
>TRBJ1-2|.|TRBV5-1
CASSPGGGSHGYTF
>TRBJ2-1|.|TRBV9
CANSVGSGDTYNEQFF
>TRBJ2-1|.|TRBV10-3
CAISGWGGTSGRVYEQFF
>TRBJ2-1|once|TRBV20-1
CSASESDEQFF
>TRBJ2-1|once|TRBV9
CASSVEAGRVIHNEQFF
>TRBJ2-3|.|TRBV4-3
CASSQLSYTDTQYF
>TRBJ1-1|.|TRBV5-3
CASSRNTAYTEAFF
>TRBJ2-3|.|TRBV9
CASSVSGRGADTQYF
>TRBJ1-2|.|TRBV9
CASSPRGGQGAMGGYTF
>TRBJ2-3|.|TRBV27
CASWREGNTDTQYF
>TRBJ2-1|.|TRBV14
CASSRTRPGYNEQFF
>TRBJ1-3|.|TRBV5-6
CASQRTGATGNTIYF
>TRBJ1-5|.|TRBV10-1
CASGRQVPPYSNQPQHF
>TRBJ1-1|.|TRBV28
CASTFGLNTEAFF
>TRBJ2-3|.|TRBV7-3
CASSSFGTDTQYF
>TRBJ2-7|.|TRBV7-8
CASSRQGGPSYEQYF
>TRBJ1-2|.|TRBV7-2
CASSLVGGGGGYTF
>TRBJ1-5|.|TRBV19
CASDEGGGNQPQHF
>TRBJ2-7|.|TRBV29-1
CSITSGSGEQYF
>TRBJ2-7|.|TRBV6-5
CASRDHYEQYF
>TRBJ2-3|.|TRBV29-1
CSVSLAGRTDTQYF
>TRBJ1-1|.|TRBV6-5
CASSYSQGAYGGEAFF
>TRBJ1-1|.|TRBV29-1
CSVGPLMNTEAFF
>TRBJ2-1|once|TRBV20-1
CSASPSSIQFF
>TRBJ2-3|once|TRBV2
CASSVGEPDTQYF
>TRBJ1-2|.|TRBV9
CASSAGQGAGYTF
>TRBJ2-6|.|TRBV27
CASSPWGSGANVLTF
>TRBJ2-3|.|TRBV28
CASSSDSDTQYF
>TRBJ2-3|.|TRBV6-6
CASSYPSGPTDTQYF
>TRBJ2-1|.|TRBV9
CASSGRDGYNEQFF
>TRBJ2-1|.|TRBV6-5
CASSYSAGGSYNEQFF
>TRBJ1-2|.|TRBV25-1
CASSVPGPLVGLYGYTF
>TRBJ2-2|.|TRBV5-1
CASSLQTSGTGELFF
>TRBJ2-2|once|TRBV9
CASSVMGTGELFF
>TRBJ2-7|few|TRBV2
CASATWTDYEQYF
>TRBJ1-2|.|TRBV5-1
CASSLDGFASYTF
>TRBJ2-1|.|TRBV10-3
CAISAGDSKYNEQFF
>TRBJ1-1|.|TRBV5-8
CASTLGQGVTEAFF
>TRBJ2-7|.|TRBV7-2
CASTQTGGKTYEQYF
>TRBJ2-7|once|TRBV5-4
CASSQELAGGGSYEQYF
>TRBJ1-1|once|TRBV19
CASSITGGTEAFF
>TRBJ2-1|few|TRBV5-1
CASSGTGSGGDSYNEQFF
>TRBJ1-6|few|TRBV27
CASSLGGAGGYSPLHF